Listed below are T cell receptor beta chains from one sample, sequenced in a study of blood T cell repertoires in COVID-19. Sequenced by immunoSEQ multiplex PCR; TCRdb stores in-frame clones only, minus some. The sample has just over 250,000 clones, around four fifths seen once; the top ten hold under 4.5%. The sequencing sample was made of PBMCs or T cells enriched from blood (not recorded which). The receptors were sampled from a man younger than 45 with acute COVID-19. CDR3s include the opening cysteine and the closing phenylalanine or tryptophan. A D gene is named only where the DNA matches it firmly. Clone size is given for some rows only: seen once, a few or many times, or a class if the clone is expanded.

d_gene: TRBD1; j_gene: TRBJ1-1; v_gene: TRBV11-3; abundance: -; CDR3nt: TGTGCCAGCAGCTTGGGACAGGGGCTATCTGAAGCTTTCTTT; CDR3aa: CASSLGQGLSEAFF
d_gene: -; j_gene: TRBJ1-1; v_gene: TRBV5-1; abundance: -; CDR3nt: TGTGCCAGCAGCCCTCTCGGTCGGAACACTGAAGCTTTCTTT; CDR3aa: CASSPLGRNTEAFF
d_gene: TRBD2; j_gene: TRBJ2-6; v_gene: TRBV3-1/TRBV3-2; abundance: -; CDR3nt: TGTGCCAGCAGCCCGAGGGTAGCGGGGTTGGCCTCTGGGGCCAACGTCCTGACTTTC; CDR3aa: CASSPRVAGLASGANVLTF
d_gene: TRBD2; j_gene: TRBJ2-1; v_gene: TRBV24-1; abundance: -; CDR3nt: TGTGCCACCAGTGATACGACTAGCGGGAGGAGCGATGAGCAGTTCTTC; CDR3aa: CATSDTTSGRSDEQFF
d_gene: -; j_gene: TRBJ1-2; v_gene: TRBV18; abundance: -; CDR3nt: TGTGCCAGCTCACCCCAACTCGGGGTCGGTGGCTACACCTTC; CDR3aa: CASSPQLGVGGYTF
d_gene: -; j_gene: TRBJ2-3; v_gene: TRBV7-2; abundance: -; CDR3nt: TGTGCCAGCAGGAATGGGCCGGGAGCCGTTACAGATACGCAGTATTTT; CDR3aa: CASRNGPGAVTDTQYF
d_gene: -; j_gene: TRBJ1-5; v_gene: TRBV24-1; abundance: -; CDR3nt: TGTGCCACCAGTGATTCGATGAAGGGGGATCAGCCCCAGCATTTT; CDR3aa: CATSDSMKGDQPQHF
d_gene: -; j_gene: TRBJ2-5; v_gene: TRBV20-1; abundance: -; CDR3nt: TGCAGGGGCCAGGGGTTGGAGACCCAGTACTTC; CDR3aa: CRGQGLETQYF
d_gene: -; j_gene: TRBJ1-6; v_gene: TRBV5-8; abundance: -; CDR3nt: TGTGCCAGCAGCTTGGGGGGCGCCTGGGGGAGGAATTCACCCCTCCACTTT; CDR3aa: CASSLGGAWGRNSPLHF
d_gene: -; j_gene: TRBJ2-3; v_gene: TRBV3-1/TRBV3-2; abundance: -; CDR3nt: TGTGCCAGCAGCCCCGGTGGGGCAGAAACAGATACGCAGTATTTT; CDR3aa: CASSPGGAETDTQYF
d_gene: TRBD1; j_gene: TRBJ2-1; v_gene: TRBV4-1; abundance: -; CDR3nt: TGCGCCAGCAGCCAAGAATCTTCGGGACAGGGGGCAAATGAGCAGTTCTTC; CDR3aa: CASSQESSGQGANEQFF
d_gene: TRBD1; j_gene: TRBJ2-3; v_gene: TRBV27; abundance: -; CDR3nt: TGTGCCAGCAGGAGACAGGGGGCGCGGGATACGCAGTATTTT; CDR3aa: CASRRQGARDTQYF
d_gene: -; j_gene: TRBJ1-5; v_gene: TRBV28; abundance: -; CDR3nt: TGTGCCAGCAGGGGGCCAAATCAGCCCCAGCATTTT; CDR3aa: CASRGPNQPQHF
d_gene: -; j_gene: TRBJ2-3; v_gene: TRBV29-1; abundance: -; CDR3nt: TGCAGCGTTGATGAGGACAGAACCACAGATACGCAGTATTTT; CDR3aa: CSVDEDRTTDTQYF
d_gene: TRBD1; j_gene: TRBJ1-6; v_gene: TRBV6-5; abundance: -; CDR3nt: TGTGCCAGCAACGACAGGGTTTCACCCCTCCACTTT; CDR3aa: CASNDRVSPLHF
d_gene: -; j_gene: TRBJ1-2; v_gene: TRBV7-8; abundance: few; CDR3nt: TGTGCCAGCAGCTTAGACCAGACACTCAACTATGGCTACACCTTC; CDR3aa: CASSLDQTLNYGYTF
d_gene: -; j_gene: TRBJ1-5; v_gene: TRBV21-1; abundance: many; CDR3nt: TGTGCCAGCAGCAAACAGGGGAGGGAGAATCAGCCCCAGCATTTT; CDR3aa: CASSKQGRENQPQHF
d_gene: -; j_gene: TRBJ2-6; v_gene: TRBV5-1; abundance: -; CDR3nt: TGTGCCAGCAGCTTGGGGCCCGTGGAGGTACAGGGCTCTGGGGCCAACGTCCTGACTTTC; CDR3aa: CASSLGPVEVQGSGANVLTF
d_gene: -; j_gene: TRBJ2-5; v_gene: TRBV29-1; abundance: -; CDR3nt: TGCAGCGTTGGGGGACTCACCCAAGAGACCCAGTACTTC; CDR3aa: CSVGGLTQETQYF
d_gene: TRBD2; j_gene: TRBJ2-2; v_gene: TRBV3-1/TRBV3-2; abundance: -; CDR3nt: TGTGCCAGCAGCCAGGCGAAGACAGGCGGGGGGACCGGGGAGCTGTTTTTT; CDR3aa: CASSQAKTGGGTGELFF
d_gene: -; j_gene: TRBJ1-3; v_gene: TRBV2; abundance: -; CDR3nt: TGTGCCAGCAGTGACAGGGAACCTGGAAACACCATATATTTT; CDR3aa: CASSDREPGNTIYF
d_gene: TRBD1; j_gene: TRBJ1-5; v_gene: TRBV9; abundance: -; CDR3nt: TGTGCCAGCAGCTCCACAGGGGGCGTCCAGCCCCAGCATTTT; CDR3aa: CASSSTGGVQPQHF